Each of the 6 T cell receptor beta chains below was sequenced from the same sample in a study of T cells in lung cancer brain metastases. The assay was immunoSEQ multiplex PCR, and TCRdb's table has in-frame clones only and misses some. The sample consists of about 1,900 clones, roughly 90% of them appearing once. The sequencing input was tumor tissue from a brain metastasis. The receptors were gathered from a woman in her fifties or sixties with non-small cell lung cancer that had spread to the brain.

The genes are TRBV29-1 and TRBJ2-3; 11 positions match TRBD2. CDR3 length equals 19 residues. Losses at the gene ends were 6 bases for V and 0 bases for J; bases not matched to a gene: 17. Per germline, CDR1 SQVTM and CDR2 ANQGSEA. The CDR3 here is CSVGTSGRYTVTSTDTQYF. The CDR3 nucleotides read TGCAGCGTAGGGACTAGCGGACGATACACGGTCACTAGCACAGATACGCAGTATTTT.

V is TRBV18 and J is TRBJ1-3; no firm D call. Per the germline V gene, CDR1 is KGHSH and CDR2 is LQKENI. The V and J ends lost 2 bases and 4 bases respectively, with 15 bases between them. CDR3 size: 16 residues. CDR3 sequence reads: CASSPSAVKAGNTIYF. As DNA, the CDR3 is TGTGCCAGCTCACCATCGGCCGTTAAAGCGGGAAACACCATATATTTT.

The rearrangement links TRBV19 to TRBJ1-5; TRBD1 matches at 12 bases. There are 14 residues in the CDR3. The trim removed 7 bases at V and 7 bases at J, leaving 5 bases unmatched. Germline values: CDR1 LNHDA, CDR2 SQIVND (reference sequence). In DNA, the CDR3 is TGTGCCAGTATAGGGACAGGGGGCTGGCAGCCCCAGCATTTT. Translation gives CASIGTGGWQPQHF.

The chain carries TRBV6-5 and TRBJ1-6; the D gene is possibly TRBD1 (5 bases). The CDR3 length is 12 residues. V was cut by 2 bases and J by 16 bases, with 12 bases left in between. In germline, CDR1 is MNHEY, CDR2 SVGAGI. The CDR3, as DNA: TGTGCCAGCAGTTACCGGGGGATGGCTCTCCACTTT. Amino acid sequence: CASSYRGMALHF.

This clone was observed a single time. The chain recombines TRBV5-6 with TRBJ2-5, with TRBD2 matching over 15 bases. The germline V gene encodes CDR1 SGHDT and CDR2 YYEEEE. This CDR3 region has 17 residues. Losses at the gene ends were 1 base for V and 5 bases for J; bases not matched to a gene: 6. The DNA of the CDR3 is TGTGCCAGCAGCTTGAGGACTAGCGGGGGGGCCGGGGAGACCCAGTACTTC. Translation: CASSLRTSGGAGETQYF.

This clone showed up just a few times. The rearrangement links TRBV10-3 to TRBJ2-5; 7 bases are shared with TRBD1. Germline CDR1 and CDR2: ENHRY and SYGVKD. The V segment lost 7 bases and the J segment 3 bases; nucleotides outside the gene matches: 8. This CDR3 region has 14 residues. This chain's CDR3 is CAIKGEDREETQYF. The CDR3, as DNA: TGTGCCATCAAAGGAGAAGACAGGGAAGAGACCCAGTACTTC.